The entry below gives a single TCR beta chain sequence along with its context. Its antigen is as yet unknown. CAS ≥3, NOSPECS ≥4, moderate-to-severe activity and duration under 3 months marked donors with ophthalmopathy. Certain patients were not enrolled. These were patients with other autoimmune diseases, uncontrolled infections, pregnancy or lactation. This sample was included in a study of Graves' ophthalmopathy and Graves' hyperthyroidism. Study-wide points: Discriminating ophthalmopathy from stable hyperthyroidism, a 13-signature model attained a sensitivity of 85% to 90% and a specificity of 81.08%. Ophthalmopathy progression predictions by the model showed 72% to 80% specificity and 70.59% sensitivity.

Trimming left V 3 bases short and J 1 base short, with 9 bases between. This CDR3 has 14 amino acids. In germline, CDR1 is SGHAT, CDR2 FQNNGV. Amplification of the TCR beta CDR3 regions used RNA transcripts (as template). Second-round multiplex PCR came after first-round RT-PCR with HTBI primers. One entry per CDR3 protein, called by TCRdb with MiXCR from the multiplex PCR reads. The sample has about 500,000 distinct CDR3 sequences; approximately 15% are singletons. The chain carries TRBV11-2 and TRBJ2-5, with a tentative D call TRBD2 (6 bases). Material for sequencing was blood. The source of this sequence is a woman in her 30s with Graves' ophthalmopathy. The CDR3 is CASSFSLAQETQYF. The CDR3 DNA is TGTGCCAGCAGCTTCTCACTAGCCCAAGAGACCCAGTACTTC. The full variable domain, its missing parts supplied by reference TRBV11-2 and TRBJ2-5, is EAGVAQSPRYKIIEKRQSVAFWCNPISGHATLYWYQQILGQGPKLLIQFQNNGVVDDSQLPKDRFSAERLKGVDSTLKIQPAKLEDSAVYLCASSFSLAQETQYFGPGTRLLVL.